A single sample is the source of the 14 T cell receptor beta chains below, sequenced in a study of control samples from healthy donors and cancer patients. Sequenced by immunoSEQ multiplex PCR; TCRdb stores in-frame clones only, minus some. This table has about 83,000 clones, roughly 91% appearing once. Sequences were obtained from blood. These receptors were collected from a man between 50 and 59 years old in good health.

The CDR3 reads CASSPGAGKYGYTF. CDR3 in DNA: TGTGCCAGTTCCCCAGGGGCAGGAAAGTATGGCTACACCTTC. The rearrangement links TRBV19 to TRBJ1-2; possible D gene TRBD1, 6 bases. Trimming stripped 8 bases from V and 5 bases from J, with 18 bases between. Germline CDR1 LNHDA, CDR2 SQIVND (reference sequence). The CDR3 covers 14 residues.

V usage is TRBV13 and J usage is TRBJ2-4; a weak D match, TRBD1 (5 bases). The length of the CDR3 is 16 residues. Looked up from germline, CDR1 is PRHDT and CDR2 is FYEKMQ (reference sequence). Trimming removed 0 bases from V and 7 bases from J, with 16 bases in between. This CDR3 is CASSLGWGPPGNIQYF. CDR3 DNA: TGTGCCAGCAGCTTAGGGTGGGGCCCCCCAGGGAACATTCAGTACTTC.

This clone has only one observation. The gene calls are TRBV6-5 and TRBJ1-1, with 8 bases that match TRBD1. Germline V gene data show CDR1 as MNHEY and CDR2 as SVGAGI. Trimming at V came to 6 bases and at J to 1 base, leaving 7 bases not matched to a gene. The CDR3 contains 15 residues. The CDR3 region is CASRIQGEGNTEAFF. In DNA form, the CDR3 reads TGTGCCAGCAGGATACAGGGGGAGGGGAACACTGAAGCTTTCTTT.

A word on this clone: Other DNA sequences from this sample encode an identical CDR3 as well. The chain carries TRBV27 and TRBJ1-3; D unclear. The CDR3 sequence is 15 residues long. Trimming left V 6 bases short and J 0 bases short, with 12 bases between. CDR1 and CDR2 from the germline V gene are MNHEY and SMNVEV (reference sequence). The DNA for the CDR3 is TGTGCCAGCAGCCTTTACCCAGGCTCTGGAAACACCATATATTTT. It translates to CASSLYPGSGNTIYF.

V is TRBV7-6 and J is TRBJ2-1; D may correspond to TRBD1 or TRBD2 (5 bases each). Germline assignment: CDR1 SGHVS and CDR2 FNYEAQ. Trimming removed 8 bases from V and 9 bases from J, with 8 bases in between. The CDR3 contains 10 residues. The CDR3 DNA is TGTGCCAGCGGGGCGGGTGAGCAGTTCTTC. It encodes CASGAGEQFF.

This chain uses TRBV18 with TRBJ1-3; D unresolved. The V end lost 2 bases, the J end lost 2 bases, and 13 bases lay between the germline ends. Looked up from germline, CDR1 is KGHSH and CDR2 is LQKENI. CDR3 length equals 16 residues. Here the CDR3 reads CASSPALTEAGNTIYF. The CDR3 region has the DNA TGTGCCAGCTCACCAGCACTCACGGAAGCTGGAAACACCATATATTTT.

The V and J genes are TRBV5-4 and TRBJ1-1, with TRBD1 identical over 7 bases. The germline CDR1 and CDR2 sequences are SGHNT and YYREEE (reference sequence). V lost 0 bases to trimming and J lost 5 bases; unmatched junction nucleotides: 10. CDR3 length equals 16 residues. CDR3 DNA sequence: TGTGCCAGCAGCTTGGAACCTCAGGGGGGTAGGACTGAAGCTTTCTTT. Translation gives CASSLEPQGGRTEAFF.

CDR3 region: CASSLSSGGHYNEQFF. CDR3 in DNA: TGCGCCAGCAGCCTTAGCAGCGGGGGTCATTACAATGAGCAGTTCTTC. This sequence joins TRBV4-3 and TRBJ2-1, with 8 positions matching TRBD2. Looked up from germline, CDR1 is LGHNA and CDR2 is YSLEER. This CDR3 region has 16 residues. The V gene end was trimmed by 4 bases and the J gene end by 4 bases; junction bases not matched to a gene: 9.

The chain has TRBV4-2 and TRBJ1-1, with D possibly matching TRBD1 (5 bases). The CDR3 is made up of 16 amino acids. The germline gives CDR1 LGHNA, CDR2 YNFKEQ. V shed 0 bases and J shed 0 bases, with 11 bases lying between them. CDR3 DNA sequence: TGTGCCAGCAGCCAAGATCGTGGGACCATGAACACTGAAGCTTTCTTT. Translating gives CASSQDRGTMNTEAFF.

This rearrangement joins TRBV6-5 to TRBJ2-1; D possibly corresponds to TRBD2 (6 bases). Germline-derived CDR1 and CDR2 are MNHEY and SVGAGI. This CDR3 has 12 residues. V was shortened by 6 bases and J by 7 bases, with 10 bases between the two germline ends. This CDR3 reads CASRHGGNEQFF. The CDR3 DNA reads as TGTGCCAGCAGACACGGGGGTAATGAGCAGTTCTTC.

The J gene is TRBJ1-2, the V gene TRBV5-4; 10 bases agree with TRBD1. Germline CDR1 SGHNT, CDR2 YYREEE (reference sequence). This CDR3 comprises 13 residues. The V gene end was trimmed by 7 bases and the J gene end by 8 bases; junction bases not matched to a gene: 8. CDR3 in DNA: TGTGCCAGCCGAAGACAGGGGGCGCGGGGCTACACCTTC. Translating it yields CASRRQGARGYTF.

In nucleotides, the CDR3 is TGTGCCAGCAGTTACTCGAGGGGGCGGCATTTT. Its protein is CASSYSRGRHF. The chain uses TRBV6-6 and TRBJ1-5, with TRBD1 identical over 7 bases. This CDR3 has 11 amino acids. V trimming: 0 bases; J trimming: 15 bases; junction bases outside the gene matches: 2. The germline V gene has CDR1 MNHNY and CDR2 SVGAGI (reference sequence).

The chain uses TRBV2 and TRBJ2-3; D is perhaps TRBD1 (5 bases). Trimming cost V 7 bases and J 0 bases, with 11 bases left between them. Germline lookup yields CDR1 SNHLY and CDR2 FYNNEI. This CDR3 comprises 14 residues. Here the CDR3 reads CASKGDFSTDTQYF. The CDR3 DNA follows: TGTGCCAGCAAAGGGGATTTCAGCACAGATACGCAGTATTTT.

The V call is TRBV21-1, the J call TRBJ1-2; TRBD1 is the table's D call, not checked against the DNA. TRBV21-1 is flagged as a pseudogene. This CDR3 is 14 amino acids long. For the CDR3, the DNA is TGTGCCAGCAGCAAAAGAAGAGTGGTAAGGGGGTCCTCCTTC. Protein product: CASSKRRVVRGSSF.